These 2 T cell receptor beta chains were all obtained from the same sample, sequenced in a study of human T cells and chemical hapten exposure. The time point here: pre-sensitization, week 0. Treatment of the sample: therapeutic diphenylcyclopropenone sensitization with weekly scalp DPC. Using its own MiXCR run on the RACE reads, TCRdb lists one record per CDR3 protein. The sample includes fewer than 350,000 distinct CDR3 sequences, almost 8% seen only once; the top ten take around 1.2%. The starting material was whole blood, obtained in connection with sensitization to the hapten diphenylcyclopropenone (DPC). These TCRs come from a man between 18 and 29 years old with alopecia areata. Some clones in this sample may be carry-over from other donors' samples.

CDR3 in DNA: TGTGCCAGCAGCTTAAATGGCCGCTCTGGAAACACCATATATTTT. It codes for CASSLNGRSGNTIYF. The V gene is TRBV7-9, the J gene TRBJ1-3; unclear D gene. Germline CDR1 and CDR2: SEHNR and FQNEAQ (reference sequence). This CDR3 spans 15 amino acids. Trimming removed 2 bases from V and 0 bases from J, with 8 bases in between.

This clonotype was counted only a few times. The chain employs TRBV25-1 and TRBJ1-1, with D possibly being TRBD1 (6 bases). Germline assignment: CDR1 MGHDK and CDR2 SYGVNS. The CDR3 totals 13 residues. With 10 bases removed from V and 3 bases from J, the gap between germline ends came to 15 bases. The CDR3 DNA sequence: TGTGCCACCAGGGGCGCGGGGGACACTGAAGCTTTCTTT. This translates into CATRGAGDTEAFF.